Listed here are 28 T cell receptor beta chains from one sample, sequenced in a study of CD8+CD57+ T cells in acquired aplastic anemia. It was genomic DNA that served as the template for profiling TCR beta VDJ and CDR3. TCRdb reprocessed the reads with MiXCR, giving one entry per CDR3 protein. The sample consists of about 250,000 distinct CDR3 sequences, 47% of them appearing once. All patients picked for sequencing had shown, by flow cytometry, an expansion of CD8+CD57+ cells. The sample was sorted CD4+, CD8+, or CD8+CD57+ T cells (not recorded which) from PBMCs. These receptors all stem from a human donor with aplastic anemia.

This clonotype appeared a few times. This chain uses TRBV15 with TRBJ2-1; tentatively, D is TRBD1 or TRBD2 (6 bases each). Between the trimmed V and J ends, which lost 1 base and 10 bases, there was a span of 11 bases. The CDR3 totals 13 residues. Germline CDR1 is LNHNV and CDR2 is YYDKDF (reference sequence). CDR3 coding DNA: TGTGCCACCAGCAGAGGGGGGGCGGGGGAGCAGTTCTTC. Its protein is CATSRGGAGEQFF.

Note on this clonotype: This may arise from a read error, as a much more abundant clone is one base away. The chain has TRBV6-6 and TRBJ2-1; 7 bases are a match to TRBD1. CDR3 length equals 16 residues. Germline loops: CDR1 MNHNY, CDR2 SVGAGI (reference sequence). CDR3 nucleotides: TGTGCCAGCAACCCACGACAGGGTGCGTCCTACAATGGGCAGTTCTTC. Translated: CASNPRQGASYNGQFF.

This clonotype was picked up many times. The chain combines TRBV29-1 with TRBJ2-3, with TRBD1 matching over 12 bases. J lost 3 bases, V lost 5 bases, and 15 bases had no gene match. In germline, CDR1 is SQVTM, CDR2 ANQGSEA. CDR3 length: 18 amino acids. CDR3 coding DNA: TGCAGCGTTACAGGGACAGGGGGCGCAGGAGGGTCGACAGATACGCAGTATTTT. Encoded protein: CSVTGTGGAGGSTDTQYF.

This clonotype has a count of ten or more. The V call is TRBV15, the J call TRBJ2-1, with 11 bases aligning to TRBD1. CDR3 length: 16 amino acids. V lost 0 bases to trimming and J lost 9 bases; unmatched junction nucleotides: 7. Germline values: CDR1 LNHNV, CDR2 YYDKDF (reference sequence). The CDR3 spells CATSRDTGTGGIEQFF. The CDR3 bases are TGTGCCACCAGCAGAGACACCGGGACAGGGGGAATTGAGCAGTTCTTC.

This clonotype was observed a handful of times. This chain links TRBV20-1 with TRBJ2-7; 10 bases are a match to TRBD1. Germline V gene sequence: CDR1 DFQATT, CDR2 SNEGSKA (reference sequence). This CDR3 is 12 amino acids long. V lost 7 bases and J lost 4; bases outside the gene matches: 4. CDR3 in DNA: TGCAGTGGGACAGGGGGGTTGTACGAGCAGTACTTC. Translated: CSGTGGLYEQYF.

The V gene is TRBV5-1, the J gene TRBJ2-3; a possible D gene is TRBD1 (5 bases). V was cut by 3 bases and J by 6 bases, with 11 bases left in between. This CDR3 has 13 residues. CDR1 SGHRS and CDR2 YFSETQ come from the germline V gene. Written as DNA, the CDR3 is TGCGCCAGCAGCTCCGCAGGGATCGATACGCAGTATTTT. It is translated as CASSSAGIDTQYF.

In this sample, this clonotype turned up a few times. The chain is built from TRBV12-3 or TRBV12-4 and TRBJ1-1; the D is unclear. The CDR3 consists of 15 residues. V was shortened by 1 base and J by 4 bases, with 13 bases between the two germline ends. The CDR3, as DNA: TGTGCCAGCAGTTTAGATCCGGGCTTGATCACTGAAGCTTTCTTT. It codes for CASSLDPGLITEAFF.

The V and J genes are TRBV24-1 and TRBJ1-2; D possibly corresponds to TRBD1 (6 bases). Germline V gives CDR1 KGHDR, CDR2 SFDVKD. The CDR3 is 14 amino acids. V lost 5 bases and J lost 9, with 18 bases in between. The CDR3 spells CATSAPDSGVSYTF. Written as DNA, the CDR3 is TGTGCCACCAGTGCCCCGGATTCAGGGGTGAGCTACACCTTC.

The rearrangement uses TRBV10-2 and TRBJ2-3, with TRBD2 matching over 9 bases. This CDR3 spans 16 amino acids. Germline V lookup: CDR1 WSHSY, CDR2 SAAADI. With 7 bases clipped from V and 2 bases from J, the junction kept 10 bases outside the gene matches. The CDR3 bases are TGCGCCAGCAAGGGGGTAGCGGGAGTGTTCACAGATACGCAGTATTTT. Encoded protein: CASKGVAGVFTDTQYF.

The sample holds many counts of this clonotype. The rearrangement joins TRBV6-4 to TRBJ2-3, with unresolved D. The V end was cut by 2 bases, the J end by 5 bases, with 8 bases between. Germline V gives CDR1 MRHNA, CDR2 SNTAGT. This CDR3 has 13 amino acids. The CDR3 sequence: CASSDRVEDTQYF. The DNA for the CDR3 is TGTGCCAGCAGTGACCGTGTGGAAGATACGCAGTATTTT.

The chain joins TRBV30 to TRBJ2-7; D call uncertain. There are 13 residues in the CDR3. With 1 base removed from V and 7 bases from J, the gap between germline ends came to 14 bases. Per germline, CDR1 GTSNPN and CDR2 SVGIG (reference sequence). The CDR3, as DNA: TGTGCCTGGAGTGCCACCTCCCTAGGTGAGCAGTACTTC. Translating it yields CAWSATSLGEQYF. Supplemented by reference TRBV30 and TRBJ2-7, the full variable domain reads SQTIHQWPATLVQPVGSPLSLECTVEGTSNPNLYWYRQAAGRGLQLLFYSVGIGQISSEVPQNLSASRPQDRQFILSSKKLLLSDSGFYLCAWSATSLGEQYFGPGTRLTVT.

In this sample, this clonotype turned up a few times. The rearrangement uses TRBV19 and TRBJ1-1; D unresolved. The CDR3 has 13 amino acids. V gave up 7 bases and J gave up 4 bases, with 13 bases separating them. Germline V CDR1 and CDR2: LNHDA, SQIVND (reference sequence). CDR3 protein: CASTLEWGTEAFF. The CDR3 bases are TGTGCCAGTACCCTGGAATGGGGCACTGAAGCTTTCTTT.

The chain joins TRBV7-9 to TRBJ1-3, with D tentatively TRBD1 (6 bases). CDR3 length: 15 amino acids. Trimming shortened V by 6 bases and J by 3 bases, and 15 bases separated the two germline ends. Germline V lookup: CDR1 SEHNR, CDR2 FQNEAQ (reference sequence). The CDR3 DNA reads TGTGCCAGCAGTTCGGCAGGGGTTTTTGGAAACACCATATATTTT. This encodes CASSSAGVFGNTIYF.

This clonotype has just a few counts. This chain links TRBV6-1 with TRBJ2-7, with TRBD1 matching over 8 bases. The trim removed 6 bases at V and 5 bases at J, leaving 9 bases unmatched. This CDR3 contains 14 residues. CDR1 is MNHNS and CDR2 is SASEGT in the germline V gene. CDR3 nucleotide sequence: TGTGCCAGCAGCCTTATACAGGGGGTCGACGAGCAGTACTTC. The encoded protein is CASSLIQGVDEQYF.

This clonotype appeared once. The chain is built from TRBV10-3 and TRBJ2-2, with 7 bases that match TRBD1. The ends lost 3 bases at V and 7 bases at J; junction bases unmatched: 5. Per germline, CDR1 ENHRY and CDR2 SYGVKD. This CDR3 is built from 14 residues. This CDR3 reads CAISDPRGNGELFF. The CDR3 DNA reads as TGTGCCATCAGTGATCCCAGGGGGAACGGGGAGCTGTTTTTT.

In the case of this clonotype: A read error may produce the germline difference seen at one junction end. The chain combines TRBV2 with TRBJ1-6; 7 nucleotides line up with TRBD1. Looked up from germline, CDR1 is SNHLY and CDR2 is FYNNEI. The CDR3 has 13 amino acids. For the CDR3, the DNA is TGTGCCACGGGGACAGTCTATAGTTCACCCCTCCACTTT. This gives the protein CATGTVYSSPLHF.

This clonotype showed up just once. This clone may be a read error of a much larger clone one base away. The genes are TRBV6-6 and TRBJ2-1; 11 positions match TRBD2. The CDR3 loop spans 15 amino acids. Trimming removed 5 bases from V and 6 bases from J; junction bases left unmatched: 6. CDR1 is MNHNY, CDR2 SVGAGI, per germline (reference sequence). The DNA for the CDR3 is TGTGCCAGCAGTGACCTAGCGGGAGGTCCCAATGAGCAGTTCTTC. Amino acid sequence: CASSDLAGGPNEQFF.

This clonotype was seen a handful of times. The chain uses TRBV5-6 and TRBJ2-7, with D hard to call. Germline CDR1 is SGHDT and CDR2 is YYEEEE. With 0 bases removed from V and 5 bases from J, the gap between germline ends came to 9 bases. This CDR3 contains 13 residues. CDR3 coding DNA: TGTGCCAGCAGCTTGGATTCTTTCAACGAGCAGTACTTC. Encoded protein: CASSLDSFNEQYF. Full variable domain (missing parts from reference TRBV5-6 and TRBJ2-7): DAGVTQSPTHLIKTRGQQVTLRCSPKSGHDTVSWYQQALGQGPQFIFQYYEEEERQRGNFPDRFSGHQFPNYSSELNVNALLLGDSALYLCASSLDSFNEQYFGPGTRLTVT.

This clonotype was recorded many times. V gene TRBV10-1 combines with J gene TRBJ2-3; 10 nucleotides agree with TRBD2. V lost 2 bases, J lost 2 bases, and 7 bases stayed unmatched. CDR3 length equals 17 residues. Germline V gene sequence: CDR1 WNHNN, CDR2 SYGVQD (reference sequence). CDR3 sequence: CASSELATSGFTDTQYF. DNA for the CDR3: TGCGCCAGCAGTGAGCTAGCGACTAGCGGGTTCACAGATACGCAGTATTTT.

The rearrangement links TRBV2 to TRBJ1-1; D gene unclear. The CDR3 is 15 amino acids. Between the trimmed V and J ends, which lost 6 bases and 0 bases, there was a span of 14 bases. Germline V CDR1 and CDR2: SNHLY, FYNNEI. The CDR3 loop reads CASSYRAPVNTEAFF. The CDR3 coding sequence is TGTGCCAGCAGCTACAGAGCACCTGTGAACACTGAAGCTTTCTTT.

This clonotype has a count of ten or more. The chain combines TRBV19 with TRBJ1-1, with D unclear. The V and J ends lost 4 bases and 7 bases respectively, with 7 bases between them. In germline, CDR1 is LNHDA, CDR2 SQIVND (reference sequence). CDR3 length equals 11 residues. The CDR3 is CASSTRDEAFF. The CDR3 DNA reads TGTGCCAGTAGTACCAGAGATGAAGCTTTCTTT.

This clonotype is a singleton in its sample. The rearrangement links TRBV19 to TRBJ2-3, with a possible D match to TRBD2 (6 bases). The length of the CDR3 is 15 residues. V lost 5 bases and J lost 0, with 12 bases in between. The germline V gene has CDR1 LNHDA and CDR2 SQIVND (reference sequence). CDR3 loop: CASSSTGTSTDTQYF. The CDR3 DNA is TGTGCCAGTAGTTCAACCGGGACTAGCACAGATACGCAGTATTTT.

Many counts were recorded for this clonotype. This chain uses TRBV7-9 with TRBJ2-1; D is possibly TRBD1 (5 bases). The CDR3 has 15 amino acids. CDR1 and CDR2 from the germline V gene are SEHNR and FQNEAQ (reference sequence). Trimming removed 5 bases at V and 6 bases at J, with 17 bases between. As DNA, the CDR3 is TGTGCCAGCAGCCACCGAAGGGGCGACTTCAATGAGCAGTTCTTC. Protein: CASSHRRGDFNEQFF. Looking up the rest from reference TRBV7-9 and TRBJ2-1 gives the full variable domain: DTGVSQNPRHKITKRGQNVTFRCDPISEHNRLYWYRQTLGQGPEFLTYFQNEAQLEKSRLLSDRFSAERPKGSFSTLEIQRTEQGDSAMYLCASSHRRGDFNEQFFGPGTRLTVL.

This clonotype came up many times. V gene TRBV20-1 combines with J gene TRBJ2-1; unclear D gene. The V gene lost 7 bases and the J gene lost 3 bases, with 13 bases spanning the gap. This CDR3 is 13 amino acids long. Per germline, CDR1 DFQATT and CDR2 SNEGSKA (reference sequence). CDR3 coding DNA: TGCAGTGGAGCCGTGTCCAGCTACAATGAGCAGTTCTTC. It encodes CSGAVSSYNEQFF.

In regard to this clonotype: It may be a read error: a sequence one base away is much more abundant. The chain employs TRBV9 and TRBJ2-7, with 9 bases identical to TRBD2. This CDR3 comprises 15 residues. The V and J ends lost 0 bases and 7 bases, in that order; junction bases with no gene match: 8. Germline V gives CDR1 SGDLS, CDR2 YYNGEE. The CDR3 DNA is TGTGCCAGCAGCGTAGGGGGGGCTAGCGGGGATGAGCAGTACTTC. Translated, it gives CASSVGGASGDEQYF.

Comments on this clonotype: A much larger clone lies one base from this, so it may be a read error. The CDR3 loop is CASSLSRKSSYSEQFF. The CDR3, as DNA: TGTGCCAGCAGCTTATCCAGGAAGAGCTCCTACAGTGAGCAGTTCTTC. The V call is TRBV7-9, the J call TRBJ2-1; D is unresolved. The CDR3 has 16 residues. Germline assignment: CDR1 SEHNR and CDR2 FQNEAQ (reference sequence).

A note on this clonotype: This CDR3 is missing its conserved last phenylalanine or tryptophan, likely due to a read error. The CDR3 sequence is CASSLGQENSPLHL. As DNA, the CDR3 is TGTGCCAGCAGCCTGGGACAGGAGAATTCACCCCTCCACCTT. The chain couples TRBV6-2 or TRBV6-3 to TRBJ1-6, with TRBD1 matching over 8 bases. Trimming took 6 bases from V and 7 from J; bases not matched to a gene: 5. Germline V lookup: CDR1 MNHEY, CDR2 SVGEGT. The CDR3 is 14 amino acids.

There are a few counts of this clonotype. V and J are TRBV7-8 and TRBJ1-3, with 9 bases identical to TRBD1. The V segment lost 5 bases and the J segment 8 bases; nucleotides outside the gene matches: 10. The CDR3 is made up of 15 amino acids. Looked up from germline, CDR1 is SGHVS and CDR2 is FQNEAQ. DNA of the CDR3: TGTGCCAGCAGCATCGGACAGGGGAAATGGGACACCATATATTTT. Its translation is CASSIGQGKWDTIYF.